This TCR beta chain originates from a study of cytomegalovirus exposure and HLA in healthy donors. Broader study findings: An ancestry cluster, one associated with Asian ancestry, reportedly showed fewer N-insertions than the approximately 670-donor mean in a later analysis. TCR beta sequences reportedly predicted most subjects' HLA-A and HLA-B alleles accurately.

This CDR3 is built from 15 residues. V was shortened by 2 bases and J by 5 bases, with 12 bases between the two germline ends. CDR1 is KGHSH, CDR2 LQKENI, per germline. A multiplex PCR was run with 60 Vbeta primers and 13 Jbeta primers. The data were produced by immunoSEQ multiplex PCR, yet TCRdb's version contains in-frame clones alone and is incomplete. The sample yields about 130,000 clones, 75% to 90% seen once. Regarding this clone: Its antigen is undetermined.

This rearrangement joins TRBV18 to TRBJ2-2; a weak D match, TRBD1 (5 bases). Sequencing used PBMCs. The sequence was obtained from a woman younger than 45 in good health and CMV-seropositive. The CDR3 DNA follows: TGTGCCAGCTCACCAGGAAGACAGAGTACCGGGGAGCTGTTTTTT. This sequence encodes CASSPGRQSTGELFF.